This TCR beta chain was observed in a study of blood T cell repertoires in COVID-19. As for the study in general: Acute-phase and convalescent COVID-19 samples originated in the United States, Italy and Spain.

CDR1 is GTSNPN and CDR2 is SVGIG in the germline V gene (reference sequence). The CDR3 extends over 17 amino acids. V lost 3 bases to trimming and J lost 9 bases; unmatched junction nucleotides: 14. In the original analysis: Reference gene primer amplification in the assay estimated nucleated cell counts. Here immunoSEQ multiplex PCR was the method, and the copy in TCRdb shows in-frame clones only, minus some. Clone size and V and J calls were adopted from that table, with D and trimming inferred from the DNA. The sample includes 100,000 to 150,000 clones, approximately 84% seen only once; the top ten take approximately 18%.

V and J are TRBV30 and TRBJ2-1; 13 positions match TRBD2. This sequence originates from a woman at least 80 years old with acute or convalescent COVID-19. The specimen sequenced was peripheral blood. The chain's CDR3 is CAWSETSGGWRVTEQFF. The CDR3 nucleotides read TGTGCCTGGAGCGAGACTAGCGGGGGGTGGCGCGTTACTGAGCAGTTCTTC.